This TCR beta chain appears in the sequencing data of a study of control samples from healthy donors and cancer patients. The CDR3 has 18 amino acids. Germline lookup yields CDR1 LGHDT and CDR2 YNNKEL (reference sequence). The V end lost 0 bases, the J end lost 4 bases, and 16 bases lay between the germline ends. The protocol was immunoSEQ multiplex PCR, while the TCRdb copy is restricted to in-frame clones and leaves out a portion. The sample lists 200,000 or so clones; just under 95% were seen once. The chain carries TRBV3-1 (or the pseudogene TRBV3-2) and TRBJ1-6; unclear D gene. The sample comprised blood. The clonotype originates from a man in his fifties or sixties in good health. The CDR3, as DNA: TGTGCCAGCAGCCAAGATTGGGTCCGAACAGCTTATAATTCACCCCTCCACTTT. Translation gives CASSQDWVRTAYNSPLHF.